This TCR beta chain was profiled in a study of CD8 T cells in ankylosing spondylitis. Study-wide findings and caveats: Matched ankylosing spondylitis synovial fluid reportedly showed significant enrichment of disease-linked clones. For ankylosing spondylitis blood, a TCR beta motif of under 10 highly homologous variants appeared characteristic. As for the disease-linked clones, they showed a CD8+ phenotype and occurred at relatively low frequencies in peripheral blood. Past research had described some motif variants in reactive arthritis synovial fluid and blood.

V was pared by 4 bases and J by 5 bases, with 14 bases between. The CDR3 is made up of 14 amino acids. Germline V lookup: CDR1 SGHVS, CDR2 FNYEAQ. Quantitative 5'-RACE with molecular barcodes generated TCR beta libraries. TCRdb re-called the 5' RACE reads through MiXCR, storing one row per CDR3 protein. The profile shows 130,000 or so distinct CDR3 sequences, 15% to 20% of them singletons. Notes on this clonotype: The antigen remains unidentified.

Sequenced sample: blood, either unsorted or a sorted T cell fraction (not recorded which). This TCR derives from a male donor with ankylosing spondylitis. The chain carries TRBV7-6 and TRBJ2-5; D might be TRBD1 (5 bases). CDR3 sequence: CASSSPPGLETQYF. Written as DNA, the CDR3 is TGTGCCAGCAGCTCCCCCCCAGGGTTGGAGACCCAGTACTTC.